The 26 T cell receptor beta chains listed next were all sequenced from one sample in a study of cytomegalovirus exposure and HLA in healthy donors. The study ran its PCR with 60 Vbeta and 13 Jbeta primers. Measured with immunoSEQ multiplex PCR; TCRdb has only the in-frame clones, and not every one. The sample includes roughly 200,000 clones, around 86% of them seen just once. Sequences were obtained from PBMCs. The receptors come from a man aged 45-65 years in good health and CMV-seronegative.

The CDR3 loop reads CASRDSAEAFF. The CDR3 coding sequence is TGTGCCAGCAGAGACAGCGCTGAAGCTTTCTTT. The chain employs TRBV6-1 and TRBJ1-1; the D gene is possibly TRBD1 (5 bases). Germline loops: CDR1 MNHNS, CDR2 SASEGT. The CDR3 has 11 amino acids. Deletions cut 6 bases from V and 6 bases from J, with 8 bases between.

V gene TRBV29-1 combines with J gene TRBJ1-4, with 7 bases that match TRBD1. The V segment lost 6 bases and the J segment 6 bases; nucleotides outside the gene matches: 4. The CDR3 is 12 amino acids. Per the germline V gene, CDR1 is SQVTM and CDR2 is ANQGSEA. The CDR3 DNA reads as TGCAGCGTCGGGACAGTCTATGAAAAACTGTTTTTT. It encodes CSVGTVYEKLFF.

In regard to this clone: In the same sample, other DNA sequences code for this CDR3. V is TRBV27 and J is TRBJ1-1; 8 bases map to TRBD1. Trimming at V came to 6 bases and at J to 5 bases, leaving 8 bases not matched to a gene. The CDR3 is 14 amino acids. The germline CDR1 and CDR2 sequences are MNHEY and SMNVEV (reference sequence). The CDR3 spells CASSTTGGRTEAFF. The CDR3 DNA reads as TGTGCCAGCAGCACCACAGGGGGACGAACTGAAGCTTTCTTT.

This clone was seen only once. J is TRBJ1-1 and V is TRBV11-1, with TRBD1 as a possible D gene (5 bases). Per germline, CDR1 SGHAT and CDR2 FQDESV (reference sequence). V was cut by 0 bases and J by 1 base, with 9 bases left in between. This CDR3 region has 15 residues. For the CDR3, the DNA is TGTGCCAGCAGCTTAGCCGGCAGGGCGAACACTGAAGCTTTCTTT. Protein product: CASSLAGRANTEAFF.

Details on this clone: The sample has other DNA sequences that encode this CDR3 too. The gene calls are TRBV5-1 and TRBJ1-3, with D possibly being TRBD1 (6 bases). The CDR3 extends over 15 amino acids. Trimming stripped 4 bases from V and 0 bases from J, with 11 bases between. The germline V gene has CDR1 SGHRS and CDR2 YFSETQ. DNA for the CDR3: TGCGCCAGCAGCCCTAGGACAGACTCTGGAAACACCATATATTTT. Protein sequence: CASSPRTDSGNTIYF.

The chain has TRBV7-2 and TRBJ2-6; D gene uncertain. The CDR3 loop spans 15 amino acids. CDR1 and CDR2 from the germline V gene are SGHTA and FQGNSA. Trimming shortened V by 3 bases and J by 0 bases, and 6 bases separated the two germline ends. The chain's CDR3 is CASSFDNSGANVLTF. CDR3 nucleotides: TGTGCCAGCAGCTTCGACAACTCTGGGGCCAACGTCCTGACTTTC. Variable domain in full (rest from reference TRBV7-2 and TRBJ2-6): GAGVSQSPSNKVTEKGKDVELRCDPISGHTALYWYRQSLGQGLEFLIYFQGNSAPDKSGLPSDRFSAERTGGSVSTLTIQRTQQEDSAVYLCASSFDNSGANVLTFGAGSRLTVL.

V and J are TRBV6-5 and TRBJ1-1; the D is unclear. Germline CDR1 MNHEY, CDR2 SVGAGI. This CDR3 comprises 14 residues. Trimming shortened V by 0 bases and J by 4 bases, and 9 bases separated the two germline ends. The CDR3 protein is CASSYSRGSTEAFF. CDR3 nucleotides: TGTGCCAGCAGTTACTCCCGGGGTTCCACTGAAGCTTTCTTT.

CDR3 region: CASSPTSGRAINEQFF. The CDR3 bases are TGTGCCAGCAGTCCTACTAGCGGGAGGGCCATCAATGAGCAGTTCTTC. This rearrangement joins TRBV7-9 to TRBJ2-1, with TRBD2 matching over 13 bases. The CDR3 spans 16 residues. Germline V gene sequence: CDR1 SEHNR, CDR2 FQNEAQ (reference sequence). V was clipped by 6 bases and J by 6 bases; unmatched bases: 8.

The rearrangement joins TRBV19 to TRBJ2-2, with 7 bases matching TRBD1. The CDR3 loop spans 18 amino acids. Germline V gene lookup returns CDR1 LNHDA and CDR2 SQIVND (reference sequence). Trimming at V came to 3 bases and at J to 1 base, leaving 11 bases not matched to a gene. The CDR3 region is CASSISGLGTENTGELFF. CDR3 DNA sequence: TGTGCCAGTAGTATTAGTGGGTTAGGGACAGAGAACACCGGGGAGCTGTTTTTT.

V and J are TRBV28 and TRBJ2-1, with D perhaps TRBD1 (5 bases). The germline CDR1 and CDR2 sequences are MDHEN and SYDVKM. The ends were cut back, 5 bases at V and 5 bases at J, with 13 bases in the middle. This CDR3 has 14 amino acids. In DNA form, the CDR3 reads TGTGCCAGCAGTGCGGCAGGGAAGGACAATGAGCAGTTCTTC. Amino acid sequence: CASSAAGKDNEQFF.

The V and J genes are TRBV7-9 and TRBJ1-6; 9 bases map to TRBD1. The CDR3 covers 14 residues. V lost 4 bases and J lost 8; bases outside the gene matches: 3. CDR1 and CDR2 (germline): SEHNR, FQNEAQ (reference sequence). The chain's CDR3 is CASSSGQGHSPLHF. The CDR3 DNA reads TGTGCCAGCAGCTCCGGACAGGGGCATTCACCCCTCCACTTT. Full variable domain (remainder filled in from reference TRBV7-9 and TRBJ1-6): DTGVSQNPRHKITKRGQNVTFRCDPISEHNRLYWYRQTLGQGPEFLTYFQNEAQLEKSRLLSDRFSAERPKGSFSTLEIQRTEQGDSAMYLCASSSGQGHSPLHFGNGTRLTVT.

This clone was recorded a few times. The chain has TRBV5-1 and TRBJ1-1; D is unclear. V shed 2 bases and J shed 1 base, with 6 bases lying between them. This CDR3 region has 13 residues. Germline V gene lookup returns CDR1 SGHRS and CDR2 YFSETQ. In DNA, the CDR3 is TGCGCCAGCAGCTTAGAGGGGAACACTGAAGCTTTCTTT. Translation gives CASSLEGNTEAFF.

The genes are TRBV7-2 and TRBJ1-3; 9 bases line up with TRBD1. This CDR3 contains 16 residues. With 1 base clipped from V and 2 bases from J, the junction kept 3 bases outside the gene matches. Germline V gives CDR1 SGHTA, CDR2 FQGNSA. In DNA, the CDR3 is TGTGCCAGCAGCTTAGGTACAGGGGGCACTGGAAACACCATATATTTT. Residues: CASSLGTGGTGNTIYF. The entire variable domain, with the rest obtained from reference TRBV7-2 and TRBJ1-3, is as follows: GAGVSQSPSNKVTEKGKDVELRCDPISGHTALYWYRQSLGQGLEFLIYFQGNSAPDKSGLPSDRFSAERTGGSVSTLTIQRTQQEDSAVYLCASSLGTGGTGNTIYFGEGSWLTVV.

V and J are TRBV12-5 and TRBJ2-2; perhaps TRBD1 as D (6 bases). The germline gives CDR1 LGHNT, CDR2 FRNRAP. This CDR3 comprises 14 residues. The ends were cut back, 1 base at V and 5 bases at J, with 8 bases in the middle. The CDR3: CASGLGGGTGELFF. The CDR3 nucleotides are TGTGCTAGTGGTTTGGGAGGGGGTACCGGGGAGCTGTTTTTT.

This clone was picked up one time. This chain connects TRBV29-1 to TRBJ2-3; 7 bases align to TRBD2. The CDR3 runs to 13 residues. V dropped 4 bases and J dropped 5; count of bases not matched to a gene: 6. The germline CDR1 and CDR2 sequences are SQVTM and ANQGSEA. The CDR3 region has the DNA TGCAGCGTTGGACGGGGGGTGTTAGATACGCAGTATTTT. It encodes CSVGRGVLDTQYF.

This clone was seen just once. The chain recombines TRBV29-1 with TRBJ2-1; D ambiguous. The CDR3 runs 17 residues. Trimming removed 6 bases from V and 5 bases from J, with 26 bases in between. In germline, CDR1 is SQVTM, CDR2 ANQGSEA. The CDR3 nucleotides read TGCAGCGTGGCCGCCTACTGGCGGAGTAACCGTGACAATGAGCAGTTCTTC. Translating gives CSVAAYWRSNRDNEQFF.

V and J are TRBV7-6 and TRBJ2-5; the match to TRBD1 covers 9 bases. This CDR3 has 15 residues. V was clipped by 5 bases and J by 3 bases; unmatched bases: 7. Germline CDR1 and CDR2: SGHVS and FNYEAQ. CDR3 loop: CASSPPGQGKETQYF. The CDR3 DNA sequence: TGTGCCAGCAGCCCTCCGGGACAGGGAAAAGAGACCCAGTACTTC.

This chain uses TRBV25-1 with TRBJ2-7, with D possibly TRBD1 on 9 matching bases. CDR3 length equals 16 residues. V gave up 4 bases and J gave up 6 bases, with 22 bases separating them. Per germline, CDR1 MGHDK and CDR2 SYGVNS. The CDR3 region has the DNA TGTGCCAGCAGTGCCGGGAGGGGACAGGGTTCTCTCGAGCAGTACTTC. Translation: CASSAGRGQGSLEQYF.

This chain links TRBV6-5 with TRBJ1-5; D unresolved. Germline CDR1 MNHEY, CDR2 SVGAGI. The CDR3 length is 15 residues. The germline V and J ends were trimmed by 0 bases and 3 bases, with 9 bases remaining between them. The CDR3 region is CASSYSAGNNQPQHF. The CDR3 DNA reads TGTGCCAGCAGTTACTCGGCAGGAAACAATCAGCCCCAGCATTTT.

The chain links TRBV4-1 to TRBJ2-2; no clear D. CDR1 is MGHRA, CDR2 YSYEKL, per germline. The germline V and J ends were trimmed by 4 bases and 2 bases, with 8 bases remaining between them. The CDR3 is 14 amino acids. CDR3 DNA sequence: TGCGCCAGCAGCCGGAGCACCAACACCGGGGAGCTGTTTTTT. Translation: CASSRSTNTGELFF.

The V gene is TRBV10-3, the J gene TRBJ1-1; D is ambiguous. Deletions cut 6 bases from V and 1 base from J, with 9 bases between. Germline V gene sequence: CDR1 ENHRY, CDR2 SYGVKD. The CDR3 consists of 13 residues. The CDR3 DNA is TGTGCCATCAGACCCGCCGGGAACACTGAAGCTTTCTTT. This gives the protein CAIRPAGNTEAFF.

The genes are TRBV2 and TRBJ2-1, with D unclear. V was shortened by 3 bases and J by 2 bases, with 8 bases between the two germline ends. CDR3 length equals 14 residues. Germline assignment: CDR1 SNHLY and CDR2 FYNNEI. The CDR3 region is CASSEGRTYNEQFF. The DNA for the CDR3 is TGTGCCAGCAGTGAGGGCAGAACCTACAATGAGCAGTTCTTC.

This clone was counted a few times. V usage is TRBV6-6 and J usage is TRBJ1-5; the D is unclear. CDR3 length equals 12 residues. Germline CDR1 is MNHNY and CDR2 is SVGAGI (reference sequence). Deletions cut 8 bases from V and 1 base from J, with 6 bases between. Here the CDR3 DNA reads TGTGCCAGCGGTGGCAGCAATCAGCCCCAGCATTTT. Protein sequence: CASGGSNQPQHF.

The CDR3 bases are TGTGCCAGCAGCGGAGGACTAGCGGGAGCTTGGGACATTCAGTACTTC. Translation: CASSGGLAGAWDIQYF. V gene TRBV7-2 combines with J gene TRBJ2-4; 13 bases are shared with TRBD2. The CDR3 length is 16 residues. Germline CDR1 and CDR2: SGHTA and FQGNSA. The ends lost 5 bases at V and 8 bases at J; junction bases unmatched: 9.

Here the CDR3 DNA reads TGTGCCAGCAGCTTAGTTAAACTAGCGGGAGGGGCTAAGGGGGATACGCAGTATTTT. Residues: CASSLVKLAGGAKGDTQYF. The J gene is TRBJ2-3, the V gene TRBV7-8; 13 nucleotides match TRBD2. CDR3 length equals 19 residues. Germline-derived CDR1 and CDR2 are SGHVS and FQNEAQ. The junction had 13 bases not matched to a gene; V was cut back by 1 base and J by 6 bases.

This clone was counted a few times. This chain uses TRBV9 with TRBJ1-1; D might be TRBD1 (5 bases). Trimming stripped 3 bases from V and 1 base from J, with 10 bases between. This CDR3 is built from 14 residues. CDR1 SGDLS and CDR2 YYNGEE come from the germline V gene. The CDR3 bases are TGTGCCAGCAGCGGGGGACTTTCGAACACTGAAGCTTTCTTT. It translates to CASSGGLSNTEAFF. Based on the CDR3 plus reference TRBV9 and TRBJ1-1, the full variable domain is DSGVTQTPKHLITATGQRVTLRCSPRSGDLSVYWYQQSLDQGLQFLIQYYNGEERAKGNILERFSAQQFPDLHSELNLSSLELGDSALYFCASSGGLSNTEAFFGQGTRLTVV.